Listed below are T cell receptor beta chains from one sample, sequenced in a study of blood T cell repertoires in COVID-19. Some clones are missing from TCRdb's copy, which holds only in-frame ones; the method was immunoSEQ multiplex PCR. The table lists 350,000 to 550,000 clones, roughly nine tenths of them singletons. Sequencing input: PBMCs or T cells enriched from blood (not recorded which). The receptors stem from a man aged 30 to 39 who had recovered from COVID-19. Both conserved end residues are part of each CDR3.

V gene	J gene	CDR3 protein
TRBV30	TRBJ1-4	CAWSPWGQGDEKLFF
TRBV5-1	TRBJ2-3	CASSEGPSGSTDTQYF
TRBV5-4	TRBJ2-7	CASSSGVLADNYEQYF
TRBV7-9	TRBJ2-1	CASSYGLAGVGDEQFF
TRBV28	TRBJ2-7	CASSLHRRSQEQYF
TRBV13	TRBJ1-4	CASSLGQGGEKLFF
TRBV6-5	TRBJ1-5	CASKRDIWEAQPQHF
TRBV9	TRBJ1-2	CASSVGQASNYGYTF
TRBV27	TRBJ1-3	CASSQAGTQGGNTIYF
TRBV4-1	TRBJ2-5	CASSQDPPGGAQETQYF
TRBV19	TRBJ2-3	CASSIMKRGKSTDTQYF
TRBV7-8	TRBJ2-2	CASSLGPGSITGELFF
TRBV5-4	TRBJ2-1	CASSLAGINEQFF
TRBV5-4	TRBJ2-3	CASSRGGDTQYF
TRBV11-2	TRBJ2-1	CASKRTDGYNEQFF
TRBV28	TRBJ2-3	CASSLRGLSTDTQYF
TRBV18	TRBJ2-1	CASSQGLAPRTSSYNEQFF
TRBV29-1	TRBJ2-1	CSVDSGQDYYNEQFF
TRBV7-6	TRBJ2-2	CASSLGQGGTGELFF
TRBV6-5	TRBJ2-7	CASSKERAYEQYF
TRBV6-5	TRBJ2-5	CASTNPSGSSQGQYF
TRBV19	TRBJ2-6	CASSIVRQGAPGANVLTF
TRBV4-1	TRBJ2-1	CASSQGPSEYEQFF
TRBV27	TRBJ2-7	CASSLSWQGGYEQYF
TRBV7-8	TRBJ2-2	CASSLILLAGVGRAGELFF
TRBV14	TRBJ1-5	CAQGRTGAYSNQPQHF
TRBV6-4	TRBJ1-1	CASSPTPSRGPAFF
TRBV28	TRBJ2-4	CASRSSGSAKNIQYF
TRBV28	TRBJ1-3	CASSFLGQGNTIYF
TRBV24-1	TRBJ2-2	CATSDRDRGNTGELFF
TRBV25-1	TRBJ1-1	CASRRGKGQSYTEAFF
TRBV10-3	TRBJ2-5	CAISRGGNSQETQYF
TRBV7-2	TRBJ2-3	CASSFYVFRGTDTQYF
TRBV28	TRBJ1-5	CASSSTGEWWPQHF
TRBV7-9	TRBJ2-3	CASSSDWQTTDTQYF
TRBV5-6	TRBJ1-2	CASSLTSSGYTF
TRBV16	TRBJ1-2	CASSPRLGVYGYTF
TRBV2	TRBJ2-5	CASSVGLADQETQYF
TRBV7-8	TRBJ2-6	CASSLEGGSGANVLTF
TRBV10-3	TRBJ2-7	CAISDREGASIHEQYF
TRBV9	TRBJ2-5	CASSVTGKGETQYF
TRBV6-5	TRBJ1-6	CASRRDRGNSPLHF
TRBV6-5	TRBJ2-1	CASSYLGSRAYNEQFF
TRBV9	TRBJ1-3	CASSVAGSGNTIYF
TRBV18	TRBJ2-7	CASSRGQDNEQYF
TRBV10-3	TRBJ2-7	CAISDSGLYEQYF
TRBV24-1	TRBJ1-3	CATSDPTLNTIYF
TRBV19	TRBJ2-7	CASSMVRAGEQYF
TRBV5-5	TRBJ1-5	CASSRTSDNQPQHF
TRBV5-1	TRBJ1-1	CASSKGISLSRTEAFF
TRBV27	TRBJ1-1	CASSSFQGQNTEAFF
TRBV29-1	TRBJ2-1	CSVEVVGGPYNEQFF